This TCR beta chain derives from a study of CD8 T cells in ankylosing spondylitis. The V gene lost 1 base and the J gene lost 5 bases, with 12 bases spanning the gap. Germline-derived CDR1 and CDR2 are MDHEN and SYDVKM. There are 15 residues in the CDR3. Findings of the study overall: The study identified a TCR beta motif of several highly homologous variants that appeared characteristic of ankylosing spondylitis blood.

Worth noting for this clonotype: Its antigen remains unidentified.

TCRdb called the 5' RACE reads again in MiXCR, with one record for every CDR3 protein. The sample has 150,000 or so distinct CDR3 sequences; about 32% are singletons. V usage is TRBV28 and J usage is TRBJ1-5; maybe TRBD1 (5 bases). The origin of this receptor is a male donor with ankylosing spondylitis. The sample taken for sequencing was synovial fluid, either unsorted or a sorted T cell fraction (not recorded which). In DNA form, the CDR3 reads TGTGCCAGCAGTTTATTAGGGGCGCAGGATCAGCCCCAGCATTTT. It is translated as CASSLLGAQDQPQHF. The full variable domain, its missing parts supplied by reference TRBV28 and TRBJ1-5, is DVKVTQSSRYLVKRTGEKVFLECVQDMDHENMFWYRQDPGLGLRLIYFSYDVKMKEKGDIPEGYSVSREKKERFSLILESASTNQTSMYLCASSLLGAQDQPQHFGDGTRLSIL.